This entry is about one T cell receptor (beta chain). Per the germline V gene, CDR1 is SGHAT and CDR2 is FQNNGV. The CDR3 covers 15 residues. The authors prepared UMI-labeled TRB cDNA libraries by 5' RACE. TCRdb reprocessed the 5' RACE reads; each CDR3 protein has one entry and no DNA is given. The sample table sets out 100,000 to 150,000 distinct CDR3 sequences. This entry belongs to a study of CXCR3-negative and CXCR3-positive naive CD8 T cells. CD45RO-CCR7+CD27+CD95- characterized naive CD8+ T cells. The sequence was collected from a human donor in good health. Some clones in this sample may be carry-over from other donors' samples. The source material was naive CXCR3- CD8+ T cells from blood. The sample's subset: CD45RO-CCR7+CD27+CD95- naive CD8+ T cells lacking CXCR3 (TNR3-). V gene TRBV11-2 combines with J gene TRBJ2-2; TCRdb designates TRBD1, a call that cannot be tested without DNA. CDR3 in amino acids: CASSPRDNLSGELFF.